These T cell receptor beta chains were read from a single sample in a study of beta chain features in type 1 diabetes. The method was immunoSEQ multiplex PCR; TCRdb's version includes in-frame clones alone and lacks a portion of them. The sample holds 250,000 to 350,000 clones; roughly 11% are singletons and the top ten take roughly 0.016%. Sequencing used naive CD4+ T cells from blood. The receptor source for this set is a woman aged 25-40 years in good health. The CDR3 runs from the conserved cysteine through the conserved F or W. D genes are given only for firm matches. A clone size is listed for some rows: how often the clone was seen (once, few, many), or a class if it is expanded.

D gene | J gene | clone size | V gene | CDR3 protein | CDR3 DNA
TRBD2 | TRBJ2-3 | few | TRBV4-2 | CASSQGLAGGQEADTQYF | TGTGCCAGCAGCCAAGGCCTAGCGGGAGGGCAAGAGGCAGATACGCAGTATTTT
TRBD2 | TRBJ2-2 | - | TRBV7-2 | CASSLTQRGNTGELFF | TGTGCCAGCAGCTTGACCCAGCGGGGCAACACCGGGGAGCTGTTTTTT
- | TRBJ2-1 | - | TRBV5-1 | CASSFPKLQGRLEQFF | TGCGCCAGCAGTTTCCCAAAATTGCAGGGTCGACTGGAGCAGTTCTTC
- | TRBJ2-1 | few | TRBV5-1 | CASSSKRASDSYNEQFF | TGCGCCAGCAGCTCCAAGAGGGCTAGCGACTCCTACAATGAGCAGTTCTTC
- | TRBJ2-7 | few | TRBV2 | CASRLDTYEQYF | TGTGCCAGCAGGTTGGACACATACGAGCAGTACTTC
- | TRBJ2-5 | - | TRBV28 | CASSPGRQQETQYF | TGTGCCAGCAGCCCAGGACGACAGCAAGAGACCCAGTACTTC
TRBD2 | TRBJ2-7 | - | TRBV29-1 | CSVLPGLGTYEQYF | TGCAGCGTTCTCCCCGGACTAGGCACCTACGAGCAGTACTTC
- | TRBJ1-2 | - | TRBV4-3 | CASSQDTGALYGYTF | TGCGCCAGCAGCCAAGATACAGGCGCGCTCTATGGCTACACCTTC
- | TRBJ2-3 | - | TRBV30 | CAWTPIGGTDTQYF | TGTGCCTGGACCCCTATCGGGGGCACAGATACGCAGTATTTT
- | TRBJ1-5 | once | TRBV18 | CASSPPGGESQPQHF | TGTGCCAGCTCACCACCAGGAGGGGAGAGTCAGCCCCAGCATTTT
TRBD2 | TRBJ2-7 | few | TRBV5-4 | CASSHNLGAGVYEQYF | TGTGCCAGCAGCCATAATCTCGGGGCGGGAGTCTACGAGCAGTACTTC
- | TRBJ1-5 | few | TRBV2 | CASSPNRPGNQPQHF | TGTGCCAGCAGCCCGAACCGTCCGGGTAATCAGCCCCAGCATTTT
TRBD1 | TRBJ2-7 | few | TRBV6-5 | CASGDRTYEQYF | TGTGCCAGCGGGGACAGAACCTACGAGCAGTACTTC
TRBD2 | TRBJ2-6 | - | TRBV7-8 | CASSPQLAGRSGANVLTF | TGTGCCAGCAGCCCTCAACTAGCGGGGCGCTCTGGGGCCAACGTCCTGACTTTC
TRBD2 | TRBJ2-1 | few | TRBV5-6 | CANSSGRLCDNEQFF | TGTGCCAATAGTAGCGGGAGACTTTGCGACAATGAGCAGTTCTTC
- | TRBJ1-2 | - | TRBV7-3 | CASSLPGGYGYTF | TGTGCCAGCAGCTTGCCGGGGGGCTATGGCTACACCTTC
- | TRBJ1-5 | - | TRBV23-1 | CASSQSIGRAIRPYSNQPQHF | TGCGCCAGCAGTCAATCGATTGGCAGGGCCATTCGCCCCTATAGCAATCAGCCCCAGCATTTT
TRBD1 | TRBJ2-3 | - | TRBV4-2 | CASSQNNGQGAGDTQYF | TGTGCCAGCAGCCAAAACAACGGACAGGGGGCCGGGGATACGCAGTATTTT
TRBD2 | TRBJ2-3 | - | TRBV7-2 | CASSLGLAGPLSQYF | TGTGCCAGCAGCTTAGGACTAGCGGGACCTCTGTCGCAGTATTTT
- | TRBJ1-2 | few | TRBV7-2 | CASSLLTTATFPGYTF | TGTGCCAGCAGCTTACTGACGACAGCTACTTTTCCTGGCTACACCTTC
- | TRBJ2-3 | few | TRBV7-3 | CASSLGAGTDTQYF | TGTGCCAGCAGCTTAGGGGCTGGGACAGATACGCAGTATTTT
- | TRBJ2-5 | - | TRBV7-2 | CASSPLTGRGETQYF | TGTGCCAGCAGCCCGCTTACAGGGAGGGGTGAGACCCAGTACTTC
TRBD1 | TRBJ1-4 | - | TRBV6-1 | CASTPGQGGEKLFF | TGTGCCAGCACGCCGGGACAGGGGGGAGAAAAACTGTTTTTT
TRBD1 | TRBJ2-7 | - | TRBV28 | CASSSTGVSAYEQYF | TGTGCCAGCAGTAGCACAGGGGTATCCGCCTACGAGCAGTACTTC
- | TRBJ1-5 | - | TRBV30 | CAWSGYSNQPQHF | TGTGCCTGGTCGGGATATAGCAATCAGCCCCAGCATTTT
- | TRBJ1-5 | few | TRBV4-3 | CASSQDPYQTGSSNQPQHF | TGCGCCAGCAGCCAAGATCCATACCAGACAGGCTCTAGCAATCAGCCCCAGCATTTT
TRBD2 | TRBJ2-7 | few | TRBV2 | CASTLGLAVTYEQYF | TGTGCCAGCACCCTAGGACTAGCGGTTACCTACGAGCAGTACTTC
- | TRBJ2-7 | - | TRBV5-4 | CASSWGAYEQYF | TGTGCCAGCAGCTGGGGGGCCTACGAGCAGTACTTC
TRBD2 | TRBJ2-1 | - | TRBV27 | CASSLSGLVNNEQFF | TGTGCCAGCAGTTTATCGGGACTAGTTAACAATGAGCAGTTCTTC
- | TRBJ1-2 | - | TRBV11-1 | CASSLVGASSNYGYTF | TGTGCCAGCAGCTTAGTCGGAGCAAGCTCTAACTATGGCTACACCTTC
- | TRBJ2-7 | - | TRBV28 | CASRLALLGEQYF | TGTGCCAGCAGGCTAGCGCTTTTAGGCGAGCAGTACTTC
- | TRBJ2-1 | - | TRBV18 | CASSPSYNEQFF | TGTGCCAGCTCACCATCGTACAATGAGCAGTTCTTC
TRBD2 | TRBJ2-1 | - | TRBV7-6 | CASSLAGGPRLEQFF | TGTGCCAGCAGCCTAGCGGGAGGGCCTCGGCTTGAGCAGTTCTTC
TRBD1 | TRBJ2-7 | few | TRBV11-2 | CASSPWDRGGYEQYF | TGTGCCAGCAGCCCCTGGGACAGGGGTGGATACGAGCAGTACTTC
TRBD1 | TRBJ2-7 | few | TRBV29-1 | CSAHRQGSYEQYF | TGCAGCGCCCACAGACAGGGCTCCTACGAGCAGTACTTC
- | TRBJ1-4 | - | TRBV14 | CASSQGLTGNEKLFF | TGTGCCAGCAGCCAAGGACTGACAGGCAATGAAAAACTGTTTTTT
- | TRBJ2-1 | few | TRBV5-1 | CASSLVPPRGEQFF | TGCGCCAGCAGCTTGGTACCGCCCCGGGGTGAGCAGTTCTTC
TRBD1 | TRBJ2-1 | few | TRBV7-9 | CASSLAADRGGNEQFF | TGTGCCAGCAGCTTAGCGGCGGACAGGGGGGGGAATGAGCAGTTCTTC
- | TRBJ1-1 | - | TRBV11-2 | CASSAQDRVEAFF | TGTGCCAGCAGCGCACAGGACCGGGTCGAAGCTTTCTTT
TRBD1 | TRBJ2-1 | few | TRBV7-3 | CASSSGQANNEQFF | TGTGCCAGCAGTTCGGGACAGGCAAACAATGAGCAGTTCTTC
- | TRBJ2-3 | - | TRBV4-2 | CASSQPLGTDTQYF | TGTGCCAGCAGCCAACCCCTAGGCACAGATACGCAGTATTTT
TRBD1 | TRBJ2-2 | few | TRBV9 | CASSPLPGQGAGELFF | TGTGCCAGCAGCCCCTTACCGGGACAGGGGGCCGGGGAGCTGTTTTTT
- | TRBJ1-1 | few | TRBV19 | CASSIRVVPNTEAFF | TGTGCCAGTAGTATCCGAGTTGTCCCGAACACTGAAGCTTTCTTT
- | TRBJ2-7 | - | TRBV15 | CATSREPTGSYEQYF | TGTGCCACCAGCAGAGAACCGACAGGCTCCTACGAGCAGTACTTC
- | TRBJ2-4 | - | TRBV29-1 | CSAEGVGTKNIQYF | TGCAGCGCCGAAGGGGTGGGGACCAAAAACATTCAGTACTTC
- | TRBJ1-5 | many | TRBV15 | CATSRDGGPGHF | TGTGCCACCAGCAGAGATGGAGGTCCTGGGCATTTT